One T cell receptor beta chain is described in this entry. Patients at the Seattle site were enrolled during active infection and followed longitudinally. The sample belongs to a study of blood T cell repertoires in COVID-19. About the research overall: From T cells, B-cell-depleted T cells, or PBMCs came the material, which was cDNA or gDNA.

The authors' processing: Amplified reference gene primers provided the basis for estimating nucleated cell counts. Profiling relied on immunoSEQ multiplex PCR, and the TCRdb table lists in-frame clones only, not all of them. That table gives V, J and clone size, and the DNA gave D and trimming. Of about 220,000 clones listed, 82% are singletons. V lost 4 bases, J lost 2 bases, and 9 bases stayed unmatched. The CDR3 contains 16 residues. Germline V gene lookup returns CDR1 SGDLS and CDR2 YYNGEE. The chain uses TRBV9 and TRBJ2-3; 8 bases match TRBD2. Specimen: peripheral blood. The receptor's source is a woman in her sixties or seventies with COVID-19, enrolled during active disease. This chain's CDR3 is CASSSAGERITDTQYF. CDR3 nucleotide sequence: TGTGCCAGCAGCTCAGCGGGAGAACGGATCACAGATACGCAGTATTTT.